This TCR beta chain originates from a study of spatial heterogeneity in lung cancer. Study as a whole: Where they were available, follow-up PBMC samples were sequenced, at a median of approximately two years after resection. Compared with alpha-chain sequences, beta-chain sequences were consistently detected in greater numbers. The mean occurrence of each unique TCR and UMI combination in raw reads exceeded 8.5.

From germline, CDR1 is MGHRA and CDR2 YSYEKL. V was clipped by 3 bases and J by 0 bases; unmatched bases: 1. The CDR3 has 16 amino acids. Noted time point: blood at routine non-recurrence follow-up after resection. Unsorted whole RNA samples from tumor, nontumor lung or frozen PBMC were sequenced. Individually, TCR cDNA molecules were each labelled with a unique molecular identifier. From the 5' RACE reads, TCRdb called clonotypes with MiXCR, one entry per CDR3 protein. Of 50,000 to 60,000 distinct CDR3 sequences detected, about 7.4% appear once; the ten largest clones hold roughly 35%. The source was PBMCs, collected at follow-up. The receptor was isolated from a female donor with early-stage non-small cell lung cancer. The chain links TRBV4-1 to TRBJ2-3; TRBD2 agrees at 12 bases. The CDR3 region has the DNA TGCGCCAGCAGCCATCTAGCGGGGGGGAGCACAGATACGCAGTATTTT. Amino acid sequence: CASSHLAGGSTDTQYF.